A single sample is the source of the 21 T cell receptor beta chains below, sequenced in a study of blood T cell repertoires in COVID-19. The method was immunoSEQ multiplex PCR; TCRdb's version includes in-frame clones alone and lacks a portion of them. Of 440,000 or so clones detected, 75% to 90% appear once; the ten largest clones hold less than 2%. The sequencing input was peripheral blood. Receptors were obtained from a woman in her 40s with COVID-19, enrolled during active disease.

The rearrangement joins TRBV7-9 to TRBJ1-5; 10 bases are a match to TRBD1. V lost 5 bases, J lost 5 bases, and 6 bases stayed unmatched. This CDR3 has 15 residues. Germline assignment: CDR1 SEHNR and CDR2 FQNEAQ (reference sequence). The CDR3 reads CASSPSGTGDQPQHF. CDR3 sequence (DNA): TGTGCCAGCAGCCCATCTGGGACAGGGGATCAGCCCCAGCATTTT. The full variable domain, in which reference TRBV7-9 and TRBJ1-5 provide the parts outside the CDR3, is DTGVSQNPRHKITKRGQNVTFRCDPISEHNRLYWYRQTLGQGPEFLTYFQNEAQLEKSRLLSDRFSAERPKGSFSTLEIQRTEQGDSAMYLCASSPSGTGDQPQHFGDGTRLSIL.

The V gene is TRBV29-1, the J gene TRBJ2-5; 7 nucleotides agree with TRBD2. Per the germline V gene, CDR1 is SQVTM and CDR2 is ANQGSEA. The CDR3 extends over 13 amino acids. Trimming took 1 base from V and 1 from J; bases not matched to a gene: 0. The CDR3 region has the DNA TGCAGCGTTGAAGGGGGGGGCCAAGAGACCCAGTACTTC. It translates to CSVEGGGQETQYF.

The rearrangement uses TRBV7-2 and TRBJ1-1; perhaps TRBD1 as D (5 bases). The length of the CDR3 is 15 residues. Trimming took 3 bases from V and 0 from J, leaving 11 bases between them. Germline loops: CDR1 SGHTA, CDR2 FQGNSA. The CDR3 spells CASSFTTVVNTEAFF. The CDR3 DNA reads as TGTGCCAGCAGCTTTACGACAGTAGTGAACACTGAAGCTTTCTTT.

This rearrangement joins TRBV7-2 to TRBJ1-1; D is ambiguous. Germline V gene sequence: CDR1 SGHTA, CDR2 FQGNSA. Between the trimmed V and J ends, which lost 1 base and 3 bases, there was a span of 9 bases. There are 14 residues in the CDR3. The CDR3, as DNA: TGTGCCAGCAGCTTAGTCAGGAAGGACACTGAAGCTTTCTTT. It yields the protein CASSLVRKDTEAFF.

V gene TRBV24-1 combines with J gene TRBJ2-7; TRBD1 agrees at 7 bases. In germline, CDR1 is KGHDR, CDR2 SFDVKD. Trimming removed 9 bases from V and 2 bases from J; junction bases left unmatched: 6. CDR3 size: 13 residues. This CDR3 is CATGDSSTYEQYF. The CDR3 DNA follows: TGTGCCACCGGGGACAGTTCCACCTACGAGCAGTACTTC.

V is TRBV7-8 and J is TRBJ1-2; TRBD1 matches at 7 bases. The CDR3 consists of 14 residues. After removal of 5 bases from V and 7 bases from J, the junction contained 10 bases not matched to a gene. CDR1 and CDR2 (germline): SGHVS, FQNEAQ. This chain's CDR3 is CASSPRTGSGGYTF. DNA for the CDR3: TGTGCCAGCAGCCCCCGGACAGGTAGTGGTGGCTACACCTTC.

The V call is TRBV5-6, the J call TRBJ2-5, with D perhaps matching TRBD1 (5 bases). Trimming stripped 0 bases from V and 6 bases from J, with 9 bases between. The CDR3 loop spans 13 amino acids. CDR1 and CDR2 (germline): SGHDT, YYEEEE. In nucleotides, the CDR3 is TGTGCCAGCAGCTTGGACAGGTCAAAGACCCAGTACTTC. The encoded protein is CASSLDRSKTQYF.

This clone was recorded once. Here the CDR3 reads CATSRGRQENSPLHF. CDR3 nucleotide sequence: TGTGCCACCAGCAGGGGGAGACAGGAAAATTCACCCCTCCACTTT. The chain combines TRBV15 with TRBJ1-6, with D tentatively TRBD1 (6 bases). The CDR3 extends over 15 amino acids. Trimming removed 3 bases at V and 7 bases at J, with 13 bases between. From germline, CDR1 is LNHNV and CDR2 YYDKDF (reference sequence).

The CDR3 coding sequence is TGTGCCAGCAGCCTCTACAGGGGAACGAACAATGAGCAGTTCTTC. This gives the protein CASSLYRGTNNEQFF. This chain links TRBV7-3 with TRBJ2-1, with 7 bases that match TRBD1. J lost 5 bases, V lost 5 bases, and 9 bases had no gene match. CDR3 length: 15 residues. From germline, CDR1 is SGHTA and CDR2 FQGTGA.

This clone was counted between two and nine times. Other nucleotide sequences in the sample specify the same CDR3. The V gene is TRBV28, the J gene TRBJ1-5, with D unclear. The CDR3 has 12 amino acids. V gave up 3 bases and J gave up 7 bases, with 7 bases separating them. Germline assignment: CDR1 MDHEN and CDR2 SYDVKM. The CDR3 sequence is CASSLTGQPQHF. The CDR3, as DNA: TGTGCCAGCAGTTTGACGGGGCAGCCCCAGCATTTT.

The chain recombines TRBV30 with TRBJ2-1, with a tentative D call TRBD1 (6 bases). Germline V gives CDR1 GTSNPN, CDR2 SVGIG (reference sequence). With 7 bases removed from V and 10 bases from J, the gap between germline ends came to 23 bases. This CDR3 is built from 14 residues. CDR3: CASFKAQGLGEQFF. Here the CDR3 DNA reads TGTGCCTCCTTTAAAGCGCAGGGGCTAGGGGAGCAGTTCTTC.

This chain uses TRBV28 with TRBJ1-5; unclear D gene. This CDR3 comprises 15 residues. V lost 6 bases and J 3 bases, leaving 15 bases between the germline ends. Germline loops: CDR1 MDHEN, CDR2 SYDVKM. The CDR3 protein is CASSPLGGLNQPQHF. The CDR3 DNA is TGTGCCAGCAGCCCCCTGGGCGGACTCAATCAGCCCCAGCATTTT. Based on the CDR3 plus reference TRBV28 and TRBJ1-5, the full variable domain is DVKVTQSSRYLVKRTGEKVFLECVQDMDHENMFWYRQDPGLGLRLIYFSYDVKMKEKGDIPEGYSVSREKKERFSLILESASTNQTSMYLCASSPLGGLNQPQHFGDGTRLSIL.

J is TRBJ1-5 and V is TRBV7-8; a possible D gene is TRBD1 (6 bases). The CDR3 runs to 16 residues. CDR1 is SGHVS and CDR2 is FQNEAQ in the germline V gene. V lost 2 bases and J 2 bases, leaving 13 bases between the germline ends. This CDR3 is CASSLTGDTGNQPQHF. In DNA, the CDR3 is TGTGCCAGCAGCTTAACTGGGGACACCGGCAATCAGCCCCAGCATTTT. Full variable domain (remainder filled in from reference TRBV7-8 and TRBJ1-5): GAGVSQSPRYKVAKRGQDVALRCDPISGHVSLFWYQQALGQGPEFLTYFQNEAQLDKSGLPSDRFFAERPEGSVSTLKIQRTQQEDSAVYLCASSLTGDTGNQPQHFGDGTRLSIL.

The chain carries TRBV7-3 and TRBJ1-2; a weak D match, TRBD1 (6 bases). Per germline, CDR1 SGHTA and CDR2 FQGTGA. CDR3 length: 14 amino acids. Trimming removed 2 bases at V and 7 bases at J, with 14 bases between. The CDR3 region is CASSLLSGGAGYTF. The DNA of the CDR3 is TGTGCCAGCAGCTTACTCTCTGGGGGCGCTGGCTACACCTTC.

This rearrangement joins TRBV7-2 to TRBJ2-3, with D maybe TRBD2 (6 bases). Germline V gene sequence: CDR1 SGHTA, CDR2 FQGNSA. The CDR3 extends over 14 amino acids. V was trimmed by 5 bases and J by 5 bases, leaving 14 bases between them. CDR3: CASSQNGREDTQYF. CDR3 in DNA: TGTGCCAGCAGCCAGAACGGGAGAGAAGATACGCAGTATTTT.

This chain links TRBV7-2 with TRBJ2-4; no definite D call. Trimming took 5 bases from V and 0 from J, leaving 14 bases between them. This CDR3 is 16 amino acids long. Per the germline V gene, CDR1 is SGHTA and CDR2 is FQGNSA. The DNA for the CDR3 is TGTGCCAGCAGCAAGAGTCGTGGCGGAGCCAAAAACATTCAGTACTTC. Translating gives CASSKSRGGAKNIQYF.

This clone occurred a few times. The chain is built from TRBV7-2 and TRBJ1-5; TRBD1 might be the D (6 bases). Between the trimmed V and J ends, which lost 4 bases and 6 bases, there was a span of 16 bases. The V gene's germline CDR1 is SGHTA and CDR2 FQGNSA. The length of the CDR3 is 15 residues. CDR3 sequence (DNA): TGTGCCAGCAGCTATAGTCCAGGGGCCCGTCAGCCCCAGCATTTT. This gives the protein CASSYSPGARQPQHF.

This clone has only one observation. This chain links TRBV6-5 with TRBJ2-2; the match to TRBD2 covers 8 bases. Looked up from germline, CDR1 is MNHEY and CDR2 is SVGAGI. Trimming cost V 4 bases and J 8 bases; bases outside gene matches: 9. The CDR3 sequence is 15 residues long. The CDR3 DNA is TGTGCCAGCAGTTCTTTGGCGGGAGGTAGGGGGGAGCTGTTTTTT. This codes for CASSSLAGGRGELFF.

CDR3 DNA: TGTGCCTGGAGTACACCCAATCAGCCCCAGCATTTT. Translated, it gives CAWSTPNQPQHF. The chain combines TRBV30 with TRBJ1-5; D remains ambiguous. V lost 2 bases and J lost 3, with 5 bases in between. The CDR3 consists of 12 residues. CDR1 is GTSNPN, CDR2 SVGIG, per germline (reference sequence).

The chain has TRBV7-2 and TRBJ2-7; TRBD2 agrees at 9 bases. The CDR3 is 16 amino acids. The germline V gene encodes CDR1 SGHTA and CDR2 FQGNSA. V was clipped by 1 base and J by 3 bases; unmatched bases: 7. The CDR3 sequence is CASSLGGGRAVYEQYF. The DNA for the CDR3 is TGTGCCAGCAGCTTAGGTGGCGGGAGGGCCGTCTACGAGCAGTACTTC. The full variable domain, rest sourced from reference TRBV7-2 and TRBJ2-7, is GAGVSQSPSNKVTEKGKDVELRCDPISGHTALYWYRQSLGQGLEFLIYFQGNSAPDKSGLPSDRFSAERTGGSVSTLTIQRTQQEDSAVYLCASSLGGGRAVYEQYFGPGTRLTVT.

The chain carries TRBV5-4 and TRBJ2-2, with 7 bases fitting TRBD2. Germline V lookup: CDR1 SGHNT, CDR2 YYREEE (reference sequence). CDR3 length: 16 amino acids. Trimming at V came to 0 bases and at J to 5 bases, leaving 7 bases not matched to a gene. CDR3 sequence reads: CASSLASRGDTGELFF. The CDR3 DNA follows: TGTGCCAGCAGCTTGGCGTCCCGGGGGGATACCGGGGAGCTGTTTTTT.